These 21 T cell receptor beta chains were all obtained from the same sample, sequenced in a study of OX40 agonist ivuxolimab in advanced cancers. TCRdb keeps only in-frame clones here, not all; method: immunoSEQ multiplex PCR. The data show tens of thousands of clones, more than 75% seen once. Sequencing used CD4+ or CD8+ T cells sorted from blood, obtained in a trial of the OX40 agonist ivuxolimab. Receptors originate from an adult with an advanced solid tumor such as melanoma, head and neck, liver or kidney cancer.

The chain joins TRBV6-5 to TRBJ2-2; D possibly corresponds to TRBD2 (5 bases). The CDR3 contains 14 residues. With 6 bases removed from V and 3 bases from J, the gap between germline ends came to 11 bases. CDR1 and CDR2 from the germline V gene are MNHEY and SVGAGI. This CDR3 is CASRLFGDTGELFF. In DNA form, the CDR3 reads TGTGCCAGCAGGTTATTCGGGGACACCGGGGAGCTGTTTTTT.

The CDR3 region is CASSGDRRTATNEKLFF. In DNA, the CDR3 is TGTGCCAGCAGTGGGGACAGGAGAACTGCAACTAATGAAAAACTGTTTTTT. The J gene is TRBJ1-4, the V gene TRBV2, with 8 nucleotides matching TRBD1. There are 17 residues in the CDR3. V shed 4 bases and J 0 bases; nucleotides not matched to a gene: 7. From germline, CDR1 is SNHLY and CDR2 FYNNEI.

This clone was seen just once. The chain recombines TRBV5-8 with TRBJ1-2; TRBD1 matches at 7 bases. The CDR3 consists of 15 residues. Trimming removed 4 bases from V and 5 bases from J; junction bases left unmatched: 11. CDR1 and CDR2 (germline): SGHTS, YDEGEE. CDR3 region: CASSGRQGLYYGYTF. The CDR3, as DNA: TGTGCCAGCAGCGGAAGACAGGGCTTGTATTATGGCTACACCTTC.

This rearrangement joins TRBV11-3 to TRBJ1-6, with a weak D call TRBD1 (5 bases). Germline loops: CDR1 SGHNT, CDR2 YENEEA. The CDR3 runs 18 residues. V shed 1 base and J shed 0 bases, with 13 bases lying between them. CDR3 protein: CASSLGPPTDSYNSPLHF. Here the CDR3 DNA reads TGTGCCAGCAGCTTAGGCCCCCCGACAGACTCCTATAATTCACCCCTCCACTTT.

This rearrangement joins TRBV29-1 to TRBJ2-7, with 12 bases fitting TRBD2. Germline V lookup: CDR1 SQVTM, CDR2 ANQGSEA. V shed 4 bases, J shed 6 bases, and the junction held 10 bases outside the gene matches. The CDR3 sequence is 15 residues long. CDR3 protein: CSVGKLAGGPREQYF. In DNA form, the CDR3 reads TGCAGCGTTGGAAAGCTAGCGGGAGGGCCCCGCGAGCAGTACTTC.

The J gene is TRBJ1-4, the V gene TRBV4-1; 7 bases line up with TRBD1. Germline CDR1 reads MGHRA; CDR2 reads YSYEKL. This CDR3 has 15 amino acids. With 2 bases clipped from V and 12 bases from J, the junction kept 12 bases outside the gene matches. CDR3: CASSQPDREGGQLFF. The CDR3 nucleotides read TGCGCCAGCAGCCAACCTGACAGGGAAGGGGGGCAACTGTTTTTT.

V is TRBV27 and J is TRBJ2-7; 8 nucleotides agree with TRBD1. The CDR3 contains 16 residues. Germline assignment: CDR1 MNHEY and CDR2 SMNVEV (reference sequence). The junction had 6 bases not matched to a gene; V was cut back by 0 bases and J by 2 bases. CDR3 sequence reads: CASSLSSGTGTYEQYF. In nucleotides, the CDR3 is TGTGCCAGCAGTTTATCCTCCGGGACAGGAACCTACGAGCAGTACTTC.

The chain is built from TRBV29-1 and TRBJ2-1; 8 bases are a match to TRBD2. The CDR3 is made up of 12 amino acids. CDR1 and CDR2 (germline): SQVTM, ANQGSEA. V was pared by 5 bases and J by 14 bases, with 11 bases of the junction left unmatched. CDR3 amino acids: CSVPISGMGEFF. The CDR3 DNA sequence: TGCAGCGTTCCGATTAGCGGGATGGGGGAGTTCTTC.

This chain links TRBV5-4 with TRBJ2-1; the D gene could be TRBD1 or TRBD2 (5 bases each). V was shortened by 7 bases and J by 7 bases, with 21 bases between the two germline ends. The germline V gene encodes CDR1 SGHNT and CDR2 YYREEE (reference sequence). The CDR3 is 15 residues long. The CDR3 DNA is TGTGCCAGCTACCACTCCGGGACCCCTTTGAATGAGCAGTTCTTC. This codes for CASYHSGTPLNEQFF.

The chain combines TRBV11-3 with TRBJ2-7, with 7 nucleotides matching TRBD1. This CDR3 comprises 16 residues. CDR1 and CDR2 from the germline V gene are SGHNT and YENEEA. The junction had 9 bases not matched to a gene; V was cut back by 4 bases and J by 0 bases. Here the CDR3 DNA reads TGTGCCAGCAGCTCGAACAGGGGCCTTAGCTCCTACGAGCAGTACTTC. Translated, it gives CASSSNRGLSSYEQYF.

The V gene is TRBV28, the J gene TRBJ1-2; perhaps TRBD1 as D (6 bases). V was trimmed by 3 bases and J by 4 bases, leaving 18 bases between them. Germline-derived CDR1 and CDR2 are MDHEN and SYDVKM. This CDR3 region has 16 residues. The CDR3 is CASSFDSSGGGYGYTF. Written as DNA, the CDR3 is TGTGCCAGCAGTTTTGATAGCTCAGGAGGGGGCTATGGCTACACCTTC.

The V gene is TRBV27, the J gene TRBJ2-7; the D gene is possibly TRBD1 (6 bases). The CDR3 is 13 amino acids. V lost 8 bases and J 2 bases, leaving 13 bases between the germline ends. Per germline, CDR1 MNHEY and CDR2 SMNVEV (reference sequence). The CDR3 DNA is TGTGCCAGCGGACCACAGGGTCCCTACGAGCAGTACTTC. Protein product: CASGPQGPYEQYF.

The chain links TRBV6-1 to TRBJ2-1; a weak D match, TRBD2 (5 bases). With 7 bases removed from V and 5 bases from J, the gap between germline ends came to 9 bases. The CDR3 sequence is 12 residues long. CDR1 is MNHNS, CDR2 SASEGT, per germline. The CDR3 spells CASTLGNNEQFF. The CDR3, as DNA: TGTGCCAGCACACTAGGAAACAATGAGCAGTTCTTC.

The rearrangement joins TRBV7-6 to TRBJ2-3; 7 bases are a match to TRBD2. There are 15 residues in the CDR3. Trimming cost V 3 bases and J 5 bases; bases outside gene matches: 8. Germline CDR1 SGHVS, CDR2 FNYEAQ. The chain's CDR3 is CASSFSGGRGDTQYF. In DNA, the CDR3 is TGTGCCAGCAGCTTTTCAGGCGGGAGAGGAGATACGCAGTATTTT.

The chain is built from TRBV7-9 and TRBJ1-2; TRBD1 matches at 7 bases. Trimming cost V 5 bases and J 5 bases; bases outside gene matches: 11. Germline V gene lookup returns CDR1 SEHNR and CDR2 FQNEAQ (reference sequence). The length of the CDR3 is 15 residues. The CDR3 sequence: CASSPPTGLGYGYTF. The DNA of the CDR3 is TGTGCCAGCAGCCCCCCGACAGGGTTAGGGTATGGCTACACCTTC.

The chain carries TRBV6-4 and TRBJ1-5, with TRBD1 matching over 7 bases. The CDR3 sequence is 14 residues long. V lost 8 bases and J lost 3; bases outside the gene matches: 7. In germline, CDR1 is MRHNA, CDR2 SNTAGT. In DNA, the CDR3 is TGTGCCAGCTGGGGACAGCGAAACAATCAGCCCCAGCATTTT. Amino acid sequence: CASWGQRNNQPQHF.

The J gene is TRBJ2-5, the V gene TRBV19; D remains unclear. Trimming shortened V by 5 bases and J by 2 bases, and 12 bases separated the two germline ends. The CDR3 length is 14 residues. Germline loops: CDR1 LNHDA, CDR2 SQIVND (reference sequence). This CDR3 is CASSESTRQETQYF. CDR3 DNA: TGTGCCAGTAGTGAAAGCACCAGACAAGAGACCCAGTACTTC.

The V and J genes are TRBV5-1 and TRBJ2-7; 10 positions match TRBD2. V lost 0 bases and J lost 6; bases outside the gene matches: 0. The CDR3 loop spans 13 amino acids. CDR1 and CDR2 (germline): SGHRS, YFSETQ. The CDR3 is CASSLGLAGEQYF. CDR3 sequence (DNA): TGCGCCAGCAGCTTGGGACTAGCGGGCGAGCAGTACTTC.

The chain joins TRBV7-9 to TRBJ2-1, with TRBD2 matching 9 bases. CDR1 and CDR2 from the germline V gene are SEHNR and FQNEAQ (reference sequence). V trimming: 1 base; J trimming: 5 bases; junction bases outside the gene matches: 9. The CDR3 runs to 17 residues. DNA for the CDR3: TGTGCCAGCAGCTTAGGTCTAGCGGGGCTGGGTAACAATGAGCAGTTCTTC. Encoded protein: CASSLGLAGLGNNEQFF.

This chain links TRBV9 with TRBJ2-2; D is undetermined. This CDR3 is 12 amino acids long. The germline gives CDR1 SGDLS, CDR2 YYNGEE. Trimming left V 5 bases short and J 0 bases short, with 2 bases between. The CDR3: CASRTNTGELFF. Written as DNA, the CDR3 is TGTGCCAGCAGAACGAACACCGGGGAGCTGTTTTTT.

This clone was observed once. The chain has TRBV6-4 and TRBJ1-3, with D maybe TRBD1 (6 bases). The CDR3 is made up of 20 amino acids. The ends were cut back, 0 bases at V and 2 bases at J, with 23 bases in the middle. Germline assignment: CDR1 MRHNA and CDR2 SNTAGT. The CDR3 here is CASSDSRGQTGRGTGNTIYF. The CDR3 nucleotides are TGTGCCAGCAGTGACTCGAGGGGCCAAACAGGGAGAGGGACTGGAAACACCATATATTTT.